This T cell receptor (beta chain) appears in the sequencing data of a study of blood T cell repertoires in COVID-19. In the source study's methods: Reference gene primer amplification yielded estimated nucleated cell counts. Sequencing was performed with immunoSEQ multiplex PCR; in TCRdb, only in-frame clones are kept and a portion is missing. V and J calls and clone size come straight from that table; D and trimming were deduced from the DNA. Of tens of thousands of clones in the sample, around 76% were seen once. The V and J ends lost 5 bases and 3 bases respectively, with 12 bases between them. Looked up from germline, CDR1 is SGHNT and CDR2 is YYREEE (reference sequence). The CDR3 runs 15 residues.

The chain combines TRBV5-4 with TRBJ2-6; TRBD2 is a possible D gene (6 bases). This TCR was recovered from a woman of 80 years or more with active or convalescent COVID-19. Specimen: peripheral blood. The CDR3 region has the DNA TGTGCCAGCAGTATGATCGGGGGTGGGGCCAACGTCCTGACTTTC. This encodes CASSMIGGGANVLTF.